This TCR beta chain was found in a study of blood T cell repertoires in COVID-19. The repertoire was sequenced with immunoSEQ multiplex PCR; TCRdb's copy has only in-frame clones and lacks some. The sample consists of 90,000 to 120,000 clones, around 83% of them appearing once. Per germline, CDR1 MNHEY and CDR2 SVGAGI. There are 14 residues in the CDR3. Trimming removed 7 bases from V and 8 bases from J, with 18 bases in between. The sequence derives from a woman of 80 years or more with active or convalescent COVID-19. The rearrangement uses TRBV6-5 and TRBJ2-1, with D perhaps matching TRBD1 (6 bases). Sequencing was performed on peripheral blood. The CDR3 spells CASNGSRGLDEQFF. The CDR3 nucleotides are TGTGCCAGCAACGGAAGCAGGGGTCTCGATGAGCAGTTCTTC.